This section outlines one T cell receptor (beta chain) sequence together with its context. This entry comes from a study of control samples from healthy donors and cancer patients. The CDR3 contains 14 residues. Germline CDR1 SGHAT, CDR2 FQNNGV. J gave up 4 bases and V 4 bases, and 5 bases lay outside the gene matches. The assay was immunoSEQ multiplex PCR, and TCRdb's table has in-frame clones only and misses some. This table has some 29,000 clones, 70% to 90% appearing once. This receptor was taken from a female donor with melanoma. The J gene is TRBJ1-2, the V gene TRBV11-2; the match to TRBD1 covers 8 bases. Sequenced input: formalin-fixed, paraffin-embedded tissue. CDR3 loop: CASSSTGEVYGYTF. DNA of the CDR3: TGTGCCAGCAGCTCGACAGGGGAAGTCTATGGCTACACCTTC.